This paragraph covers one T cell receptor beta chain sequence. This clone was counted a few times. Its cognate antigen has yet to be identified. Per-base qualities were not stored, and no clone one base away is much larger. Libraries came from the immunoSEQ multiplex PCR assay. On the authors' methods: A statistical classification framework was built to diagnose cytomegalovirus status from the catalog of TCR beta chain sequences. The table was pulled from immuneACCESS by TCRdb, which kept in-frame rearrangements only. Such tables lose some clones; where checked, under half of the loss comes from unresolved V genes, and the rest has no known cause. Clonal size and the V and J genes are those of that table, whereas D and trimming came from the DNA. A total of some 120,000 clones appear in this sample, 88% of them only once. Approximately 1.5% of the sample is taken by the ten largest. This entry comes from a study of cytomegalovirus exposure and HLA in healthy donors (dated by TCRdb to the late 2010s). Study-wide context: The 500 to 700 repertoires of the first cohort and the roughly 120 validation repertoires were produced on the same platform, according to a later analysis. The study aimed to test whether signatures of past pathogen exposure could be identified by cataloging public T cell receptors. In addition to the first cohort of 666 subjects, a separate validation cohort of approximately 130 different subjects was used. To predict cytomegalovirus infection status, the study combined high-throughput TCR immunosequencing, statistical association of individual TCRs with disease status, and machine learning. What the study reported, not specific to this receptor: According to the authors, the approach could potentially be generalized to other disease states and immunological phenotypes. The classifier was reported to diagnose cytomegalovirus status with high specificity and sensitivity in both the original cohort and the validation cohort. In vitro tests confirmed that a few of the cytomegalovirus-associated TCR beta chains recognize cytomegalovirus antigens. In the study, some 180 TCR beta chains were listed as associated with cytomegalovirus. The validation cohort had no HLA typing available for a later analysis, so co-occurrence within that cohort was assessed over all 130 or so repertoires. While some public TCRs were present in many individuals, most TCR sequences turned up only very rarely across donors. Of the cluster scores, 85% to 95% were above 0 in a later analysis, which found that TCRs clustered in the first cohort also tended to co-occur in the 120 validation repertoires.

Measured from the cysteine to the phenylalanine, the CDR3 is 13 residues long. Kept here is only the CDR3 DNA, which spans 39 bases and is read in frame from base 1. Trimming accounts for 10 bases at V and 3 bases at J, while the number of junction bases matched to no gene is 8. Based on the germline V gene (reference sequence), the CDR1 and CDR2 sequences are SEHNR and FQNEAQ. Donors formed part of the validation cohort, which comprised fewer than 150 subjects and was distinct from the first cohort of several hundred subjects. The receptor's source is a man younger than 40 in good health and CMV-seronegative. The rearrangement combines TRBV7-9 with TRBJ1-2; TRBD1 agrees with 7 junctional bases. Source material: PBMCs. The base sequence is TGTGCCAACGACGAGGGGGCGGACTATGGCTACACCTTC. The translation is CANDEGADYGYTF.